This TCR beta chain is from a study of cytomegalovirus exposure and HLA in healthy donors. On this clone: The antigen is undetermined.

Germline V CDR1 and CDR2: LNHDA, SQIVND (reference sequence). The CDR3 extends over 15 amino acids. V lost 6 bases, J lost 1 base, and 8 bases stayed unmatched. The PCR made use of 60 Vbeta and 13 Jbeta primers. Method: immunoSEQ multiplex PCR; TCRdb's copy keeps in-frame clones and lacks some. The sample has around 110,000 clones, roughly 80% seen once. Notes on the study in general: Most TCR beta V segments were productive about 87% or about 30% of the time in an earlier analysis. The authors considered a cluster of highly shared sequence variants likely to be a sequencing artifact.

V gene TRBV19 combines with J gene TRBJ1-2; 7 nucleotides agree with TRBD1. The sample taken for sequencing was PBMCs. The clonotype comes from a young man in good health and CMV-seropositive. Here the CDR3 reads CASSFGTANNYGYTF. The CDR3 coding sequence is TGTGCCAGTAGCTTCGGGACAGCGAATAACTATGGCTACACCTTC.